This T cell receptor beta chain was recovered during a study of a mutant IDH1 vaccine in newly diagnosed glioma (dated by TCRdb to the early 2020s). For context, the study as a whole: The roughly 32 treated patients were approximately 62% male and roughly 38% female, with a mean age of around 40 years. Prior to enrollment, standard therapy consisting of radiotherapy alone, temozolomide alone, or radiochemotherapy with temozolomide had been administered to patients, with the combination being received by most patients. Peripheral blood was drawn at six visits: V03 (baseline), V05, V07, V10, V12 and V13. For exploratory analyses, longitudinal TCRB deep sequencing was carried out in about two dozen treated patients wherever samples were available. Findings and caveats that apply to the study as a whole: Availability determined which PBMC samples were chosen for TCRB deep sequencing. The authors stated that sample limitations prevented analyses of patient blood samples from being reproduced. Pseudoprogression seemed to be unrelated to changes in the top peripheral T cell clonotypes found by TCRB sequencing. Immune responses induced by the vaccine were seen in approximately 92% of patients across multiple MHC alleles.

The V end loses 8 bases and the J end loses 0 bases, and a stretch of 12 bases separates them. The germline V gene gives CDR1 as MGHDK and CDR2 as SYGVNS. There are 14 amino acids in the CDR3, from cysteine to phenylalanine inclusive. CDR3 DNA only is kept here, 42 bases in frame from base 1. The time point label for this specimen denotes: baseline, week 1 (first vaccination visit). What this sample's treatment or condition label stands for: pre-vaccination baseline after standard-of-care therapy. Donors had newly diagnosed WHO grade 3 or 4 IDH1-mutant astrocytomas with loss of nuclear ATRX. The samples were drawn from NOA16, a multicentre, single-arm, open-label phase I trial in Germany that tested a mutant IDH1 peptide vaccine in humans for the first time. For immunogenicity testing, the blood drawn at visit V03 was used as the baseline sample. The DNeasy Blood and Tissue Kit was used to extract genomic DNA from EDTA blood for TCRB sequencing.

Library prep was done by the immunoSEQ multiplex PCR assay. The hsTCRB Kit was used according to the manufacturer's protocol to amplify rearranged TCR beta chain sequences. An Illumina MiSeq was used to sequence the TCRB libraries. In the authors' own workflow: The proprietary platform of the kit vendor was used for demultiplexing, trimming and gene mapping. Sourced from immuneACCESS, this table was stored by TCRdb with only in-frame sequences that have V and J called. A share of the clones is absent; for the studies checked, an unresolved V gene accounts for under half, and the remainder has no known explanation. For V, J and clone size, that table is used; D and trimming come from the DNA. The sample table holds 65,000 to 70,000 clones, of which 65% to 85% were seen once. In total, the top ten clones hold about 4.5% of the sample. For this clone: Its antigen is unknown. Base qualities were left out, and no much larger clone turns up one base away.

This material consisted of peripheral blood mononuclear cells (PBMCs), taken from a glioma patient treated with radiotherapy, temozolomide or both. The TCR originated in a woman younger than 35 with glioma. Some clones in this sample may be carry-over from other donors' samples. The sequence links TRBV25-1 to TRBJ2-3; D gene: possibly TRBD2, on 6 matching bases. The CDR3 region has the sequence CASSREVSTDTQYF. In nucleotides, the sequence is TGTGCCAGCTCCAGGGAGGTGAGCACAGATACGCAGTATTTT.